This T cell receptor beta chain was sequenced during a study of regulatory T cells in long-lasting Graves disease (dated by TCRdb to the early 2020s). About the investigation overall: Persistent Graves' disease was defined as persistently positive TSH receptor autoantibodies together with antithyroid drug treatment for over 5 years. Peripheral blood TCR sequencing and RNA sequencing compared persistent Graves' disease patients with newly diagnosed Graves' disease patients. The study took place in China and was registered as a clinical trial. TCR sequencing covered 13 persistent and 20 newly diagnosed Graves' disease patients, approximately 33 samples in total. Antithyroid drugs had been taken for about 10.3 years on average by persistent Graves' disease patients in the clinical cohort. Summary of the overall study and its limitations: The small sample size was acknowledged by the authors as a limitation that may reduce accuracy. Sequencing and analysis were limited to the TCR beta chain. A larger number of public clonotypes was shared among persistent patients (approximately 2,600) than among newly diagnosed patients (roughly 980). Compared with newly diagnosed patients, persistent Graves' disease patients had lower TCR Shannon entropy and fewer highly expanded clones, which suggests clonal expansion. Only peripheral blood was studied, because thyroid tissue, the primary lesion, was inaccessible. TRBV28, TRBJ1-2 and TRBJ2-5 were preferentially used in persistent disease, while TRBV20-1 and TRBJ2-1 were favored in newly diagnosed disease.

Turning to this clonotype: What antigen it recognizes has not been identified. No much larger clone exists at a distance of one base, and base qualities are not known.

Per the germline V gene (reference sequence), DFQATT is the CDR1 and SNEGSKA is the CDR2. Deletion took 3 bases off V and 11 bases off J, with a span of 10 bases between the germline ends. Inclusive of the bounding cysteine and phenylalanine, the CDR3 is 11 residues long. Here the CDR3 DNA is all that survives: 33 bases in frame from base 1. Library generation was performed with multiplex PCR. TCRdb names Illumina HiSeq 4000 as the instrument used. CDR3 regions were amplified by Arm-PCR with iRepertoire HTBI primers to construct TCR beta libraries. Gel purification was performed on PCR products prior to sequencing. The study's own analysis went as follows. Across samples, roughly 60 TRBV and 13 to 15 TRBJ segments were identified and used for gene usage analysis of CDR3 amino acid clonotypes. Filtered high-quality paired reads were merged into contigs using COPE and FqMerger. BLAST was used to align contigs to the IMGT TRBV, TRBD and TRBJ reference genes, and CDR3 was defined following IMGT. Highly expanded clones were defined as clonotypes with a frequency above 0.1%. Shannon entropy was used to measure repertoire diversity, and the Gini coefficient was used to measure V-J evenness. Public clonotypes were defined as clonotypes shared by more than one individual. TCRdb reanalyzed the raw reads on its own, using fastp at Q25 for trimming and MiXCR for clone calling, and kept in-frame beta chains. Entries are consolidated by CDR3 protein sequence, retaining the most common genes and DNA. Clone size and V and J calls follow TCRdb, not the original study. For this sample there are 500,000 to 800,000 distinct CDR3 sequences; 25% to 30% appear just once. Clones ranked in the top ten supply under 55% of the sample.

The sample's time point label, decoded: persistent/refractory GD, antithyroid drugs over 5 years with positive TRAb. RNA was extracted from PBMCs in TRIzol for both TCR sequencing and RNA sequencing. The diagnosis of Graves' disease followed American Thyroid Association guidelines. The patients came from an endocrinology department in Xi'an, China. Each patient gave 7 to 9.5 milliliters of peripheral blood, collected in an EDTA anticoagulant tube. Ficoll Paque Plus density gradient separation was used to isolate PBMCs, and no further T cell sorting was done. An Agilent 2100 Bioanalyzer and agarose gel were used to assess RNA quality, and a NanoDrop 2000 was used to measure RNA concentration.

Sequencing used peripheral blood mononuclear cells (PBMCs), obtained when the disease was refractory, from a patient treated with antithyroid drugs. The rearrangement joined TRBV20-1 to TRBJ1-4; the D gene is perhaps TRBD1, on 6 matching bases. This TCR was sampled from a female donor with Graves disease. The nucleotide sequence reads TGCAGTGCTAGGAGGGACACCAAACTGTTTTTT. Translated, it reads CSARRDTKLFF.